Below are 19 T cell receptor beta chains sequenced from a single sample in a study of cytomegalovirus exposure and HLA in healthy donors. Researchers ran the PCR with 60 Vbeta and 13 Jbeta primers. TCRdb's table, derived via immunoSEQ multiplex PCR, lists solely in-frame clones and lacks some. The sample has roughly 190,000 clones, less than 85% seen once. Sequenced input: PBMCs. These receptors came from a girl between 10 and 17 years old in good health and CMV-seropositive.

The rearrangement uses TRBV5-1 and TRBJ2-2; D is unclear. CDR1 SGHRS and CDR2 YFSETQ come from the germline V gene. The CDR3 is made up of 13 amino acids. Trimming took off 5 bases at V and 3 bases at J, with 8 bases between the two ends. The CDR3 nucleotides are TGCGCCAGCAGTCGTCGCGACACCGGGGAGCTGTTTTTT. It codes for CASSRRDTGELFF. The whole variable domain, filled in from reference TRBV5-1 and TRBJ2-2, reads KAGVTQTPRYLIKTRGQQVTLSCSPISGHRSVSWYQQTPGQGLQFLFEYFSETQRNKGNFPGRFSGRQFSNSRSEMNVSTLELGDSALYLCASSRRDTGELFFGEGSRLTVL.

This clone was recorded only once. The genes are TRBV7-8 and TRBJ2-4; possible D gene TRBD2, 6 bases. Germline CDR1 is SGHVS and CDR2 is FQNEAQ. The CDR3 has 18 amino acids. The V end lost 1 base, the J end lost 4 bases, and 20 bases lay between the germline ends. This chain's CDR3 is CASSLGGIPRAGKNIQYF. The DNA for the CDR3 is TGTGCCAGCAGCTTAGGCGGGATCCCTCGAGCAGGGAAAAACATTCAGTACTTC. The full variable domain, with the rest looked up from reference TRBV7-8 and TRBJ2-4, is GAGVSQSPRYKVAKRGQDVALRCDPISGHVSLFWYQQALGQGPEFLTYFQNEAQLDKSGLPSDRFFAERPEGSVSTLKIQRTQQEDSAVYLCASSLGGIPRAGKNIQYFGAGTRLSVL.

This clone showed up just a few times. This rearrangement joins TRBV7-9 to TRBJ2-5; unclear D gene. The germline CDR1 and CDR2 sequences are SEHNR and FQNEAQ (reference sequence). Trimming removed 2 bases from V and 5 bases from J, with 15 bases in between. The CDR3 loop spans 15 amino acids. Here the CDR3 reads CASSLRLAQRETQYF. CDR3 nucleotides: TGTGCCAGCAGCTTACGGCTCGCCCAGAGGGAGACCCAGTACTTC. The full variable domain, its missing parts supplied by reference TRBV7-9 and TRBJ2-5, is DTGVSQNPRHKITKRGQNVTFRCDPISEHNRLYWYRQTLGQGPEFLTYFQNEAQLEKSRLLSDRFSAERPKGSFSTLEIQRTEQGDSAMYLCASSLRLAQRETQYFGPGTRLLVL.

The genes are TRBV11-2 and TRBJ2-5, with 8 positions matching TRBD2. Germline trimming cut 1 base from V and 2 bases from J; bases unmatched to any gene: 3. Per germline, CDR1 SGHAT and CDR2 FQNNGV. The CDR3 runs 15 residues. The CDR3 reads CASSLVSGEQETQYF. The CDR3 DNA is TGTGCCAGCAGCTTAGTTAGCGGGGAACAAGAGACCCAGTACTTC.

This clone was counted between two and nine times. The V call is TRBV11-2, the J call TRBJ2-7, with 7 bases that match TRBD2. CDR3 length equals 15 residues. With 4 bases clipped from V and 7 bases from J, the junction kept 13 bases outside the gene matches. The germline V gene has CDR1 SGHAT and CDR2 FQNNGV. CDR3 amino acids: CASSSEPGLGEEQYF. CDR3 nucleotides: TGTGCCAGCAGCTCGGAACCCGGACTAGGCGAGGAGCAGTACTTC. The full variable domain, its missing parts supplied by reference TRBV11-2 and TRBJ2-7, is EAGVAQSPRYKIIEKRQSVAFWCNPISGHATLYWYQQILGQGPKLLIQFQNNGVVDDSQLPKDRFSAERLKGVDSTLKIQPAKLEDSAVYLCASSSEPGLGEEQYFGPGTRLTVT.

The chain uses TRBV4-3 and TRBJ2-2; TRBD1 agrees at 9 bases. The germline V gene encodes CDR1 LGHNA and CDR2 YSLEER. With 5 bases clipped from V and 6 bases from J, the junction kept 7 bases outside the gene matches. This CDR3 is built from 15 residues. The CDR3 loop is CASSYDRGTAGELFF. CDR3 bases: TGCGCCAGCAGCTATGACAGGGGGACGGCCGGGGAGCTGTTTTTT.

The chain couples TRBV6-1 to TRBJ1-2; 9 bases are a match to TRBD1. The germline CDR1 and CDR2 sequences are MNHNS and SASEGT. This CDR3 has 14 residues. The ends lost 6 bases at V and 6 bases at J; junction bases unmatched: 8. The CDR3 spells CASRRVGTGNGYTF. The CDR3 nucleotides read TGTGCCAGCAGACGAGTTGGGACAGGGAATGGCTACACCTTC.

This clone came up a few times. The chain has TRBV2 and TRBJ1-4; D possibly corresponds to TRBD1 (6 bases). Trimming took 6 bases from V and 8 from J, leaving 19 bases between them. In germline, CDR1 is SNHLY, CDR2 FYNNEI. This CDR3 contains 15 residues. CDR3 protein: CASRPLAGEREKLFF. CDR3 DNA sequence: TGTGCCAGCAGACCTTTGGCAGGGGAAAGGGAAAAACTGTTTTTT.

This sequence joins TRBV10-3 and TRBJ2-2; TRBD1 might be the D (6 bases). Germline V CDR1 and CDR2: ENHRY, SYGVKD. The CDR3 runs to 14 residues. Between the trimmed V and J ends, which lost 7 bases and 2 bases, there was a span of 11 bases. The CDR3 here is CAIKGDLNTGELFF. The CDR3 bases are TGTGCCATCAAGGGGGACCTAAACACCGGGGAGCTGTTTTTT.

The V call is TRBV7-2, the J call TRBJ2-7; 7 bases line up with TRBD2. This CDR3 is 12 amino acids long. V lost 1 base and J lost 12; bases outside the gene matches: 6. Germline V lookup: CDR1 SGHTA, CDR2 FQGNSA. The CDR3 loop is CASSLVRGTLYF. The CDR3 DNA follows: TGTGCCAGCAGCTTAGTGCGGGGGACCTTGTACTTC. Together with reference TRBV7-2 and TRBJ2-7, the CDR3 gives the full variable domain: GAGVSQSPSNKVTEKGKDVELRCDPISGHTALYWYRQSLGQGLEFLIYFQGNSAPDKSGLPSDRFSAERTGGSVSTLTIQRTQQEDSAVYLCASSLVRGTLYFGPGTRLTVT.

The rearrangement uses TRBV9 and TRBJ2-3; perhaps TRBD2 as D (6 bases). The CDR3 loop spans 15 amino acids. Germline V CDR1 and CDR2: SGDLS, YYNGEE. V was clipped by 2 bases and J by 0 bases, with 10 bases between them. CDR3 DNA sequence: TGTGCCAGCAGCGTCGCCGGGGGTAGCACAGATACGCAGTATTTT. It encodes CASSVAGGSTDTQYF.

CDR3 coding DNA: TGTGCCAGCAGTGAAGCGCCAGCGGGGGGGCTCTACGAGCAGTACTTC. Translation gives CASSEAPAGGLYEQYF. This sequence joins TRBV6-1 and TRBJ2-7; 10 bases agree with TRBD2. V shed 0 bases and J 3 bases; nucleotides not matched to a gene: 5. The V gene's germline CDR1 is MNHNS and CDR2 SASEGT. The CDR3 contains 16 residues.

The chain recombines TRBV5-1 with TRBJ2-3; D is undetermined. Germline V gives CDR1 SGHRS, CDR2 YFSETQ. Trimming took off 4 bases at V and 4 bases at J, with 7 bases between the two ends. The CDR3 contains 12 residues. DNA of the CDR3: TGCGCCAGCAGCAATTGGCCAGATACGCAGTATTTT. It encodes CASSNWPDTQYF.

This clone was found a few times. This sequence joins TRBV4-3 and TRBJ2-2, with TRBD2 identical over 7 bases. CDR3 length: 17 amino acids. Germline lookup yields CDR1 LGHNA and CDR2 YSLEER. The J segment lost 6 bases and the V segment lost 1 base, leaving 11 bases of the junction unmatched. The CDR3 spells CASSQVRASGDPGELFF. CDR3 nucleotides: TGCGCCAGCAGCCAAGTCCGGGCTAGCGGAGATCCCGGGGAGCTGTTTTTT.

The CDR3 reads CASSLAFGDTLGTYEQYF. The CDR3 nucleotides read TGTGCCAGCAGCTTAGCTTTCGGGGACACCCTAGGGACCTACGAGCAGTACTTC. The J gene is TRBJ2-7, the V gene TRBV7-2, with a tentative D call TRBD1 (6 bases). CDR3 length: 18 residues. Looked up from germline, CDR1 is SGHTA and CDR2 is FQGNSA. Between the trimmed V and J ends, which lost 0 bases and 2 bases, there was a span of 20 bases.

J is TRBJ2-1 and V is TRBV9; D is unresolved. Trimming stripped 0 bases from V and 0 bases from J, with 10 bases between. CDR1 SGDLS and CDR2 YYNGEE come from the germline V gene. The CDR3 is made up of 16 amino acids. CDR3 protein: CASSVAAPSSYNEQFF. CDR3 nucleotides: TGTGCCAGCAGCGTAGCGGCTCCTAGCTCCTACAATGAGCAGTTCTTC.

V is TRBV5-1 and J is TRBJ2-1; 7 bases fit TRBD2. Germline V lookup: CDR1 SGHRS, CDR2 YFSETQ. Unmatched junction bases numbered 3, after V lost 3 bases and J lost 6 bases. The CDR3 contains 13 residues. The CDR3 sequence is CASSSGEGNEQFF. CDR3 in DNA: TGCGCCAGCAGCTCGGGGGAGGGCAATGAGCAGTTCTTC.

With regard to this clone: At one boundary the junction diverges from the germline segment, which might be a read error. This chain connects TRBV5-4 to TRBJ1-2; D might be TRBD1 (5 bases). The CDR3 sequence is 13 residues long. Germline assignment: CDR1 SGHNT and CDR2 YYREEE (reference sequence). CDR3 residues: CASRPDSNYGYAF. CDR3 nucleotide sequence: TGTGCCAGCAGACCCGACAGTAACTATGGCTACGCCTTC. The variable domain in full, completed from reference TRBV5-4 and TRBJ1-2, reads ETGVTQSPTHLIKTRGQQVTLRCSSQSGHNTVSWYQQALGQGPQFIFQYYREEENGRGNFPPRFSGLQFPNYSSELNVNALELDDSALYLCASRPDSNYGYAFGSGTRLTVV.

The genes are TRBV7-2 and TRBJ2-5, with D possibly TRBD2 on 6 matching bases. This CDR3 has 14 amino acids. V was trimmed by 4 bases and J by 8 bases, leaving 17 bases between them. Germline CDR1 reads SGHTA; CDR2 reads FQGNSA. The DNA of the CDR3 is TGTGCCAGCAGCTCGACCCCCGGGACTCAAACCCAGTACTTC. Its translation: CASSSTPGTQTQYF.